This section outlines one T cell receptor (beta chain) sequence together with its context. The antigen it binds to is not known. Qualities for individual bases were not recorded, and no much larger clone is one base off. The CDR3 contains 16 residues, cysteine and phenylalanine counted. Only the CDR3 part of the read is kept: 48 bases, read in frame from the first base. The germline V gene encodes CDR1 SGHVS and CDR2 FQNEAQ. Cut back by 2 bases and 2 bases, the V and J ends lie 16 bases apart. This sample was taken from a study of cytomegalovirus exposure and HLA in healthy donors (dated by TCRdb to 2016 to 2017). Regarding the study in general: An earlier analysis of roughly 570 of the donors reported under 300 Gb of sequence data and 117 million unique TCR beta sequences obtained from around 190 million T cells. About five DR-DQ haplotypes were treated as single units for association and clustering because of strong linkage in the cohort. A later genetic analysis used genome-wide SNP genotypes for about 65% of the 666 donors, treating that subset as a discovery cohort. An earlier analysis of 500 to 650 of the donors applied high-throughput TCR beta sequencing to assess whether each TCR beta V gene segment acted as functional or pseudogenic. Rather than drawing on any new phenotypic data, the later analysis identified candidate immune exposures from TCR beta sequences and the way those sequences occurred across donors. Donor age, sex, ethnicity and CMV serostatus were compiled alongside the repertoire data. All discovery cohort repertoires had been generated using a single sequencing platform. The study was designed to test whether signatures of past pathogen exposure could be identified by cataloging public T cell receptors. The study profiled the T cell repertoires of hundreds of subjects by immunosequencing and related them to cytomegalovirus serostatus. Typing coverage varied by locus: roughly 620-640 donors for A, B, C, DRB1 and DQB1; roughly 510 for DQA1; nearly 610 for DPA1; approximately 470 for DPB1. Class I and class II HLA loci were covered by the typing at four-digit resolution. To predict cytomegalovirus infection status, the study combined high-throughput TCR immunosequencing, statistical association of individual TCRs with disease status, and machine learning. Approximately 330 gigabases of sequencing data and tens of millions of unique TCR sequences made up an early release that covered around 640 HLA-typed donors. Of the 350 to 450 genotyped donors, approximately 80% fell in the genetic ancestry cluster associated with self-reported Caucasian donors. In a later analysis, previously published TCR beta repertoires from 666 donors were re-analyzed and high-resolution HLA genotyping was added so that TCR occurrence patterns could be studied. In addition to the first cohort of 666 subjects, a separate validation cohort of around 110 different subjects was used. Among about 370 genotyped donors of the cohort, an average of roughly 230,000 unique TCR beta nucleotide sequences was sequenced per donor, of which roughly 18% were non-productive. Study-wide findings and limitations: A further reported finding was that TCR beta sequences accurately predicted the HLA-A and HLA-B alleles for most subjects in the first cohort. The cohort was sequenced for TCR beta chains only, and without alpha or paired-chain data the features that could be detected were limited. The study gave a list of about 150 TCR beta chains associated with cytomegalovirus. Specific HLA alleles were associated with over 15,000 TCR beta sequences at a false discovery rate of 0.05 in a later analysis. Over 15 rarely observed V segments, including chromosome 9 orphons, were excluded from the earlier analysis of about 500 of the donors because counts were too low. According to a later analysis, parvovirus B19, influenza, CMV and Epstein-Barr virus appeared linked to several top co-occurrence clusters. V-gene and J-gene trimming of TCR beta chains was associated with a missense DCLRE1C variant in a later genetic analysis, and the association was replicated in an independent cohort. HLA typing was unavailable for some donors at each locus, so association tests used only the typed subset. In vitro tests confirmed that a few of the cytomegalovirus-associated TCR beta chains recognize cytomegalovirus antigens. Most TCR sequences were observed very rarely across donors, whereas some public TCRs were present in many individuals. Compared with equally common non-associated chains, HLA-associated TCR beta chains in a later analysis were more clonally expanded and had lower generation probabilities. A later analysis found that most CMV-associated TCR beta chains appeared HLA-restricted, with HLA associations seemingly driven largely by CMV exposure. Broadly in line with IMGT annotations, most TCR beta V segments showed up in productive rearrangements about 87% or about 30% of the time in an earlier analysis of 587 of the donors. The classifier was reported to diagnose cytomegalovirus status with high specificity and sensitivity in both the original cohort and the validation cohort. The 87-base-pair reads could not distinguish some IMGT-functional V segments, including TRBV6-2 and TRBV6-3, so those segments were excluded. The only immune exposure information available for the cohort was CMV serostatus. The presence/absence analyses assumed that sequencing depth was roughly uniform across donors, and that assumption may not be true. When HLA alleles, especially DR and DQ, strongly co-occurred, TCR associations were difficult to assign to individual alleles. A later genetic analysis reported fewer N-insertions in productive TCRs among donors in an Asian-associated ancestry cluster than the roughly 690-donor mean. According to the authors, the approach could potentially be generalized to other disease states and immunological phenotypes. Linkage disequilibrium might explain the correlated functional status among segregating V segments, but an unknown experimental factor could not be ruled out. In a later analysis, TCR association rates were found to vary across HLA loci, with the most associated TCRs seen for DRB1 alleles and the fewest for HLA-C alleles. A group of highly shared sequence variants was considered likely to be a technical artifact of the sequencing pipeline.

The cohort consisted of some 670 healthy bone marrow donors. All cohort members were sampled while nominally healthy, although unrecorded immune exposures were likely present. The donor tested CMV seropositive and was one of the 289 seropositive cohort members. Every donor gave a peripheral blood sample, and the peripheral blood mononuclear cells from that sample were used for TCR beta sequencing. Genomic DNA was extracted from the blood cell samples with the Qiagen DNeasy Blood Extraction Kit. Library preparation was by the immunoSEQ multiplex PCR assay. For the multiplex PCR, a mixture combining 60 forward primers for TCR Vbeta segments and 13 reverse primers for TCR Jbeta segments was used. The CDR3 region of rearranged TCR beta genes was amplified from genomic DNA by a multiplex PCR assay. The Illumina HiSeq System was used to sequence the amplified TCR beta libraries as 87-base-pair reads. On the study's bioinformatics: Across the roughly 640 repertoires, a later analysis counted tens of millions of unique TCR beta chains, around 11 million of which were shared by at least two donors. To remove PCR and sequencing errors, raw reads were error-corrected and collapsed into unique sequences using a nearest-neighbor algorithm that merged closely related sequences. To assign V, D and J gene segments, CDR3 sequences were aligned to IMGT reference sequences. For a sequence to be retained, a match of at least six nucleotides was required to both a V gene segment and a J gene segment. A rearrangement counted as productive if the CDR3 had no stop codons and remained in frame with V and J, and every other rearrangement counted as non-productive. CDR3 was defined by IMGT convention, running from the second conserved V-encoded cysteine to the conserved J-encoded phenylalanine. Sequences without an unambiguous match to a single V gene segment were excluded from the earlier analysis of 587 of the donors. In an earlier analysis of some 590 of the donors, V segments were called functional above 56.7% productive rearrangements and were called segregating when the between-donor standard deviation exceeded 5%. A statistical classification framework was built to diagnose cytomegalovirus status from the catalog of TCR beta chain sequences. V and J gene assignment, in a later analysis, came from comparing TCR nucleotide sequences with IMGT/GENE-DB human TR gene sequences. A later analysis assigned CDR3 sequences and most-parsimonious VDJ recombination scenarios with the TCRdist pipeline. In a later analysis, each TCR beta chain was defined by its CDR3 amino acid sequence together with its V-gene family, and reads lacking a unique V-gene family were excluded. As a way to deal with suspected cross-contamination and a sequencing artifact, a later analysis dropped under 600 nucleotide sequences that were highly shared and had low generation probability. For each public chain, a later analysis derived a clonal expansion index from normalized ranks of inferred template counts within each repertoire. Generation probabilities in a later analysis came from a VDJ recombination model fitted to out-of-frame rearrangements, and those results were checked against IGoR. In a later analysis, hypergeometric tests were used to score TCR-TCR, TCR-HLA and TCR-CMV co-occurrence, with a repertoire-size bias correction applied to TCR pairs. False discovery rates were estimated in a later analysis by permuting HLA or CMV assignments 20 times. In a later analysis, co-occurring TCRs were grouped with DBSCAN, and TCRdist sequence similarity was added when clustering was performed within HLA-allele-positive subsets. Repertoires with fewer than 30,000 or more than 120,000 public chains were left out of co-occurrence clustering, as were about 5 repertoires with anomalous nucleotide sharing. The source is immuneACCESS, and TCRdb retained only in-frame sequences with V and J called. Part of the clones is not carried over; for the studies checked, unresolved V genes explain less than half of this, and the remainder is unexplained. V, J and clone size reflect that table, while D and trimming were determined from the DNA. Across this sample there are around 180,000 clones, with around 80% seen only once. The ten most abundant clones make up about 1.5% of the sample.

This receptor chain uses TRBV7-8 and TRBJ2-7; a weak D assignment points to TRBD2 (5 bases agree). Material: PBMCs. This TCR derives from a woman in her 30s in good health and CMV-seropositive. The CDR3 reads CASSLSSPGLAYEQYF. The DNA sequence is TGTGCCAGCAGCTTATCCTCCCCTGGACTTGCCTACGAGCAGTACTTC.